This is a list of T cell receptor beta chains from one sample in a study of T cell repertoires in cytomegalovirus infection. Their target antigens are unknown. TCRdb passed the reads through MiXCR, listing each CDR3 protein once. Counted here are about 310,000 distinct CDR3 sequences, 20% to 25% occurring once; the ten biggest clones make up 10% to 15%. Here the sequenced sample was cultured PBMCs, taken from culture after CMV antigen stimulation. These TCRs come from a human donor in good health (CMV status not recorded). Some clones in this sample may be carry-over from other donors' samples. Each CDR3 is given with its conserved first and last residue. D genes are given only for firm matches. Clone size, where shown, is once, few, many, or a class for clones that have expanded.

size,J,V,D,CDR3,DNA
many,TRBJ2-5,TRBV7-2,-,CASSFILQETQYF,TGTGCCAGCAGCTTTATCCTCCAAGAGACCCAGTACTTC
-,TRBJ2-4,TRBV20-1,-,CSARWGPQNIQYF,TGCAGTGCTAGGTGGGGACCTCAAAACATTCAGTACTTC
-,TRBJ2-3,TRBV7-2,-,CASSTHGTGSTDTQYF,TGTGCCAGCAGCACCCACGGCACCGGAAGCACAGATACGCAGTATTTT
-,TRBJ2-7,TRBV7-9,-,CASSLLGGLDEQYF,TGTGCCAGCAGCTTATTAGGGGGGTTGGACGAGCAGTACTTC
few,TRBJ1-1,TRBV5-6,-,CASSWGPGSGEAFF,TGTGCCAGCAGTTGGGGGCCAGGGTCGGGTGAAGCTTTCTTT
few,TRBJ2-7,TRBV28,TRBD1,CASSLPGQGYHEQYF,TGTGCCAGCAGTTTACCGGGACAGGGGTACCACGAGCAGTACTTC
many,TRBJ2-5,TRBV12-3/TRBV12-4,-,CASSLDGSGETQYF,TGTGCCAGCAGTTTAGACGGGAGTGGGGAGACCCAGTACTTC
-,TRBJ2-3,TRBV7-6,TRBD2,CASSSGTSGRSSETQYF,TGTGCCAGCAGCTCTGGGACTAGCGGGAGGAGTAGTGAAACGCAGTATTTT
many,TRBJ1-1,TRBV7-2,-,CASSLAGGPNTEAFF,TGTGCCAGCAGCTTAGCGGGAGGGCCGAACACTGAAGCTTTCTTT
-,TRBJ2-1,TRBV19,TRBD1,CASSMGDRELAGPLYNEQFF,TGTGCCAGTAGTATGGGGGACAGGGAACTCGCGGGCCCCCTCTACAATGAGCAGTTCTTC
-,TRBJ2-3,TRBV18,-,CASSPPNPSTDTQYF,TGTGCCAGCTCACCACCGAATCCTAGCACAGATACGCAGTATTTT
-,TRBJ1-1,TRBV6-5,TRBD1,CASRNRDRGLLRGMNTEAFF,TGTGCCAGCAGAAACCGGGACAGGGGGCTCCTCAGGGGTATGAACACTGAAGCTTTCTTT
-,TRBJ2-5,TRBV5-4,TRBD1,CASRAGTGFGTQYF,TGTGCCAGCAGAGCCGGGACAGGGTTCGGGACCCAGTACTTC
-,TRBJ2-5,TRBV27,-,CAGSPGPPEETQYF,TGTGCCGGCAGCCCTGGACCTCCTGAGGAGACCCAGTACTTC
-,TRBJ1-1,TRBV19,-,CASRPGPGMNTEAFF,TGTGCCAGTAGGCCCGGACCCGGTATGAACACTGAAGCTTTCTTT
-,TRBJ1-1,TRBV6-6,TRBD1,CASWGQSETEAFF,TGTGCCAGCTGGGGACAGTCGGAAACTGAAGCTTTCTTT
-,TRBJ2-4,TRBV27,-,CASSRKGLAKNIQYF,TGTGCCAGCAGCCGAAAGGGGTTAGCCAAAAACATTCAGTACTTC
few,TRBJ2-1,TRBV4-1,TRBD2,CASSQGATSAKGEQFF,TGCGCCAGCAGCCAAGGAGCGACTAGCGCAAAGGGTGAGCAGTTCTTC
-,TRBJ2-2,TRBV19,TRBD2,CATGLAGLNTGELFF,TGTGCCACCGGACTAGCGGGACTGAACACCGGGGAGCTGTTTTTT
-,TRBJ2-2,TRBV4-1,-,CASSQEGGGATGELFF,TGCGCCAGCAGCCAAGAGGGAGGGGGCGCGACCGGGGAGCTGTTTTTT
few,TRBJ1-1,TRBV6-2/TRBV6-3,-,CASNHFTAGKTEAFF,TGTGCCAGCAACCATTTTACAGCAGGGAAGACTGAAGCTTTCTTT
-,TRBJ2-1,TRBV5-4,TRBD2,CASSLVIAGPSEQFF,TGTGCCAGCAGCTTGGTGATAGCGGGACCTAGCGAGCAGTTCTTC
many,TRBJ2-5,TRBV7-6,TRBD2,CASSSGGGQETQYF,TGTGCCAGCAGCTCGGGAGGGGGACAAGAGACCCAGTACTTC
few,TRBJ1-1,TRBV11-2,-,CASSLQGWFPEAFF,TGTGCCAGCAGCTTACAGGGATGGTTCCCTGAAGCTTTCTTT
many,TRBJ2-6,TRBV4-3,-,CASSQSRSGANVLTF,TGCGCCAGCAGCCAATCGCGCTCTGGGGCCAACGTCCTGACTTTC
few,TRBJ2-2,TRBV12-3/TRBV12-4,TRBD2,CASSPTGTSDPGELFF,TGTGCCAGCAGCCCAACCGGGACTAGCGATCCCGGGGAGCTGTTTTTT
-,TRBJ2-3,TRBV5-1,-,CASSLSRQAGTQYF,TGCGCCAGCAGCTTGTCCCGACAGGCTGGTACGCAGTATTTT
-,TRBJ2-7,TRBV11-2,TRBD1,CASSAPGTVSYEQYF,TGTGCCAGCAGCGCCCCCGGGACAGTATCCTACGAGCAGTACTTC
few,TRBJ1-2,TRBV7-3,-,CASSSTPGGDLGPPYGYTF,TGTGCCAGCAGCTCGACCCCGGGGGGGGACCTAGGGCCCCCCTATGGCTACACCTTC
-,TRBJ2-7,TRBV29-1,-,CSVEYQGPTMYEQYF,TGCAGCGTTGAATATCAGGGGCCAACGATGTACGAGCAGTACTTC
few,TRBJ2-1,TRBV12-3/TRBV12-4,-,CASNFQGNNEQFF,TGTGCCAGCAACTTCCAGGGGAACAATGAGCAGTTCTTC
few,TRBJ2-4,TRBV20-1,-,CSARESPGAKNIQYF,TGCAGTGCTAGAGAGAGCCCTGGGGCCAAAAACATTCAGTACTTC
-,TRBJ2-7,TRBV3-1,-,CASSPRTDSYEQYF,TGTGCCAGCAGTCCTCGGACCGACTCCTACGAGCAGTACTTC
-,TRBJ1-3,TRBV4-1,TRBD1,CASSQPGQGGNTIYF,TGCGCCAGCAGCCAACCCGGACAGGGGGGAAACACCATATATTTT
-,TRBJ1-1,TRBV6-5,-,CASSTPDFEAFF,TGTGCCAGCAGTACCCCCGATTTCGAAGCTTTCTTT
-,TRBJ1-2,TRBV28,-,CASTTPGGAGYTF,TGTGCCAGCACCACCCCGGGGGGCGCTGGCTACACCTTC
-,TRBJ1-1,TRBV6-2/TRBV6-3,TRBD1,CASSYLGQGLRNTEAFF,TGTGCCAGCAGTTACCTCGGACAGGGGCTAAGGAACACTGAAGCTTTCTTT
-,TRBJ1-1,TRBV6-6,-,CASSQQEVSTEPFF,TGTGCCAGCAGTCAACAGGAGGTCAGCACTGAACCTTTCTTT
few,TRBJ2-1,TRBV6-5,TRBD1,CASSFPGQGLDEQFF,TGTGCCAGCAGTTTTCCGGGACAGGGGCTGGATGAGCAGTTCTTC
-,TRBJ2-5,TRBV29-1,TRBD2,CSVEDKREWTQYF,TGCAGCGTTGAAGATAAGCGGGAATGGACCCAGTACTTC
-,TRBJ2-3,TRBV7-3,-,CASSVGPGWGTDTQYF,TGTGCCAGCAGCGTAGGTCCGGGTTGGGGCACAGATACGCAGTATTTT
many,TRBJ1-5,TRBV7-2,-,CASSERGGQPQHF,TGTGCCAGCAGCGAGAGGGGCGGTCAGCCCCAGCATTTT
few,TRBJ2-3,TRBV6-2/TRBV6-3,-,CASSPSPGYTDTQYF,TGTGCCAGCAGCCCCTCCCCGGGGTACACAGATACGCAGTATTTT
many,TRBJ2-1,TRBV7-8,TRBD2,CASSLGTSGRAEQFF,TGTGCCAGCAGCCTAGGGACTAGCGGGAGAGCTGAGCAGTTCTTC
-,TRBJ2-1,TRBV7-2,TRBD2,CASSGGLAGGRYNEQFF,TGTGCCAGCAGCGGAGGACTAGCGGGAGGCCGGTACAATGAGCAGTTCTTC
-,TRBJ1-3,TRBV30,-,CAWDRDTIYF,TGTGCCTGGGACAGAGACACCATATATTTT
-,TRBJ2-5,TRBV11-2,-,CASSLRAVETQYF,TGTGCCAGCAGCTTAAGGGCAGTAGAGACCCAGTACTTC
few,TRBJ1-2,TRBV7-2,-,CASSRWESIVLYGYTF,TGTGCCAGCAGCCGATGGGAGTCGATCGTCCTCTATGGCTACACCTTC
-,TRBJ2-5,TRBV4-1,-,CASSQASSGSGETQYF,TGTGCCAGCAGCCAAGCCTCCTCAGGGAGTGGAGAGACCCAGTACTTC
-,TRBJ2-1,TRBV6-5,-,CASSVIRQAGLNEQFF,TGTGCCAGCAGTGTGATTCGACAGGCAGGACTTAATGAGCAGTTCTTC
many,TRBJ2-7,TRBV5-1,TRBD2,CATQRTSGSSYEQYF,TGCGCCACCCAGAGGACTAGCGGGAGTAGCTACGAGCAGTACTTC
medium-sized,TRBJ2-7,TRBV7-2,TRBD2,CASSLFGGRTSGAYEQYF,TGTGCCAGCAGCTTATTTGGTGGACGGACTAGCGGGGCCTACGAGCAGTACTTC
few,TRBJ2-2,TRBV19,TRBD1,CASSIFGQGAVTGELFF,TGTGCCAGTAGTATTTTTGGACAGGGGGCTGTCACCGGGGAGCTGTTTTTT
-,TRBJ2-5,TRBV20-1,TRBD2,CSARAGGQETQYF,TGCAGTGCTAGAGCGGGAGGCCAAGAGACCCAGTACTTC
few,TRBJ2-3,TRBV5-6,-,CASSFPQGGIHTYTQYF,TGTGCCAGCAGCTTCCCCCAAGGGGGGATACACACATATACGCAGTATTTT
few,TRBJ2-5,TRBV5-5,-,CASSTGIGETQYF,TGTGCCAGCAGCACAGGGATCGGCGAGACCCAGTACTTC
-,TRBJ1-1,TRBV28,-,CAGRQGNEAFF,TGTGCCGGCCGGCAGGGTAATGAAGCTTTCTTT
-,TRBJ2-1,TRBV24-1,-,CATGREWNEQFF,TGTGCCACGGGGCGGGAATGGAATGAGCAGTTCTTC
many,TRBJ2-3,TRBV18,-,CASSHTPDTQYF,TGTGCCAGCTCTCACACCCCAGATACGCAGTATTTT